One sample yielded the 19 T cell receptor beta chains listed below, sequenced in a study of T cells in Graves' hyperthyroidism and ophthalmopathy. TCR beta CDR3 regions were amplified from RNA. In the first-round RT-PCR of the TCR CDR3, the HTBI primer set was used. TCRdb recomputed calls from the multiplex PCR reads with MiXCR, one row per CDR3 protein. This table has around 290,000 distinct CDR3 sequences, roughly 13% appearing once. Sequenced sample: blood. The receptors shown here come from a woman aged 40-49 years with Graves' hyperthyroidism.

This chain connects TRBV5-4 to TRBJ2-5; maybe TRBD2 (6 bases). The V gene's germline CDR1 is SGHNT and CDR2 YYREEE (reference sequence). This CDR3 has 16 amino acids. V lost 2 bases and J 2 bases, leaving 16 bases between the germline ends. CDR3 loop: CASSLRSSGAQETQYF. DNA for the CDR3: TGTGCCAGCAGCTTACGGAGTAGCGGAGCTCAAGAGACCCAGTACTTC.

This clonotype was detected many times. The rearrangement uses TRBV6-1 and TRBJ1-1; D unresolved. The CDR3 is 15 residues long. Looked up from germline, CDR1 is MNHNS and CDR2 is SASEGT. Trimming shortened V by 5 bases and J by 1 base, and 14 bases separated the two germline ends. CDR3 coding DNA: TGTGCCAGCAGTTCCAGACCCCTTACGAACACTGAAGCTTTCTTT. Amino acids: CASSSRPLTNTEAFF.

The sample holds many counts of this clonotype. The rearrangement uses TRBV2 and TRBJ2-1; possible D gene TRBD2, 6 bases. The CDR3 extends over 13 amino acids. Between the trimmed V and J ends, which lost 6 bases and 5 bases, there was a span of 11 bases. Germline V gene data show CDR1 as SNHLY and CDR2 as FYNNEI. The CDR3 sequence: CASRPGLNNEQFF. The CDR3 nucleotides are TGTGCCAGCAGGCCGGGACTCAACAATGAGCAGTTCTTC.

The sample holds many counts of this clonotype. The CDR3: CASSRDREGPGYTF. As DNA, the CDR3 is TGTGCCAGCAGCCGGGACAGGGAGGGCCCTGGCTACACCTTC. This chain links TRBV28 with TRBJ1-2; 9 nucleotides match TRBD1. The CDR3 extends over 14 amino acids. Germline V lookup: CDR1 MDHEN, CDR2 SYDVKM. Trimming at V came to 6 bases and at J to 7 bases, leaving 9 bases not matched to a gene.

This clonotype was counted many times. The chain couples TRBV2 to TRBJ1-4, with 7 bases matching TRBD1. From germline, CDR1 is SNHLY and CDR2 FYNNEI. This CDR3 comprises 15 residues. Trimming took 6 bases from V and 5 from J; bases not matched to a gene: 9. As DNA, the CDR3 is TGTGCCAGCAGCTACCGGGACAGAATAAATGAAAAACTGTTTTTT. This encodes CASSYRDRINEKLFF.

The table lists this clonotype with a few counts. J is TRBJ1-4 and V is TRBV30; unclear D gene. Germline V gives CDR1 GTSNPN, CDR2 SVGIG (reference sequence). The CDR3 is 16 residues long. Trimming took off 0 bases at V and 0 bases at J, with 11 bases between the two ends. The CDR3 loop is CAWSVSLASTNEKLFF. CDR3 nucleotide sequence: TGTGCCTGGAGTGTATCCCTGGCTTCAACTAATGAAAAACTGTTTTTT.

This clonotype has a handful of counts. Mismatch with germline at one junction end may stem from a read error. The chain links TRBV12-3 or TRBV12-4 to TRBJ2-2; 7 nucleotides agree with TRBD1. The CDR3 runs to 13 residues. CDR3: CVSSATGTGELFF. CDR3 sequence (DNA): TGTGTCAGCAGTGCGACAGGGACCGGGGAGCTGTTTTTT.

This clonotype was counted many times. V and J are TRBV11-3 and TRBJ2-5; 11 nucleotides line up with TRBD2. CDR1 and CDR2 (germline): SGHNT, YENEEA. CDR3 size: 14 residues. The junction had 3 bases not matched to a gene; V was cut back by 5 bases and J by 4 bases. In DNA form, the CDR3 reads TGTGCCAGCAGCGCCGGACTAGCGGGAGAGACCCAGTACTTC. Translation gives CASSAGLAGETQYF. The entire variable domain, with the rest obtained from reference TRBV11-3 and TRBJ2-5, is as follows: EAGVVQSPRYKIIEKKQPVAFWCNPISGHNTLYWYLQNLGQGPELLIRYENEEAVDDSQLPKDRFSAERLKGVDSTLKIQPAELGDSAVYLCASSAGLAGETQYFGPGTRLLVL.

This clonotype came up many times. V usage is TRBV28 and J usage is TRBJ2-7, with D tentatively TRBD2 (6 bases). CDR3 size: 17 residues. Germline V CDR1 and CDR2: MDHEN, SYDVKM. V gave up 6 bases and J gave up 3 bases, with 24 bases separating them. The CDR3 bases are TGTGCCAGCAGCTACCCGCTATGGGGCGGGGCCTTCTACGAGCAGTACTTC. Translating it yields CASSYPLWGGAFYEQYF.

The chain has TRBV29-1 and TRBJ2-3; no clear D. Looked up from germline, CDR1 is SQVTM and CDR2 is ANQGSEA. With 2 bases removed from V and 5 bases from J, the gap between germline ends came to 14 bases. CDR3 length: 14 residues. The CDR3 nucleotides read TGCAGCGTTGAAACGGTGAGGCGCGGAGATACGCAGTATTTT. Encoded protein: CSVETVRRGDTQYF.

The rearrangement joins TRBV11-2 to TRBJ2-1; the match to TRBD2 covers 16 bases. Germline CDR1 SGHAT, CDR2 FQNNGV. CDR3 size: 19 residues. V lost 5 bases to trimming and J lost 3 bases; unmatched junction nucleotides: 10. CDR3 protein: CASSTGLAGGLGGYNEQFF. In DNA form, the CDR3 reads TGTGCCAGCAGCACGGGACTAGCGGGAGGGTTGGGAGGCTACAATGAGCAGTTCTTC.

This clonotype was counted ten times or more. V gene TRBV12-3 or TRBV12-4 combines with J gene TRBJ1-2; 7 bases match TRBD1. V shed 8 bases, J shed 2 bases, and the junction held 8 bases outside the gene matches. The CDR3 sequence is 14 residues long. The CDR3 loop reads CASGLTGLNYGYTF. The CDR3 region has the DNA TGTGCCAGCGGCCTGACAGGGTTGAACTATGGCTACACCTTC.

There are many counts of this clonotype. V is TRBV2 and J is TRBJ2-5; the D gene is possibly TRBD2 (6 bases). The CDR3 is 13 residues long. CDR1 and CDR2 (germline): SNHLY, FYNNEI. The CDR3 is CATNRDWQETQYF. CDR3 in DNA: TGTGCTACTAATAGGGACTGGCAAGAGACCCAGTACTTC. The whole variable domain, filled in from reference TRBV2 and TRBJ2-5, reads EPEVTQTPSHQVTQMGQEVILRCVPISNHLYFYWYRQILGQKVEFLVSFYNNEISEKSEIFDDQFSVERPDGSNFTLKIRSTKLEDSAMYFCATNRDWQETQYFGPGTRLLVL.

This sequence joins TRBV2 and TRBJ2-3; TRBD2 matches at 14 bases. This CDR3 is 16 amino acids long. Germline trimming cut 9 bases from V and 2 bases from J; bases unmatched to any gene: 7. Germline V gene sequence: CDR1 SNHLY, CDR2 FYNNEI. The chain's CDR3 is CASKGTSGRTTDTQYF. Written as DNA, the CDR3 is TGTGCCAGTAAAGGGACTAGCGGGAGAACCACAGATACGCAGTATTTT.

The DNA of the CDR3 is TGCAGTGCCACCCAAGGCGGGGGCTCTGGAAACACCATATATTTT. It is translated as CSATQGGGSGNTIYF. The genes are TRBV20-1 and TRBJ1-3; tentatively, D is TRBD1 (5 bases). The CDR3 runs to 15 residues. Germline CDR1 is DFQATT and CDR2 is SNEGSKA (reference sequence). V was shortened by 6 bases and J by 0 bases, with 15 bases between the two germline ends.

This clonotype showed up many times. The chain combines TRBV20-1 with TRBJ1-5, with a weak D call TRBD1 (5 bases). The CDR3 is 13 residues long. Germline loops: CDR1 DFQATT, CDR2 SNEGSKA (reference sequence). Trimming left V 5 bases short and J 6 bases short, with 14 bases between. The CDR3 reads CSAETGVSQPQHF. The CDR3 coding sequence is TGCAGTGCTGAAACGGGGGTTAGTCAGCCCCAGCATTTT.

DNA for the CDR3: TGTGCCAGCAGCCCAAGTTCTTCTGGAAACACCATATATTTT. Amino acids: CASSPSSSGNTIYF. The chain employs TRBV3-1 and TRBJ1-3; the D is unclear. Trimming left V 4 bases short and J 1 base short, with 8 bases between. The CDR3 sequence is 14 residues long. Germline V gene sequence: CDR1 LGHDT, CDR2 YNNKEL (reference sequence).

This clonotype was seen ten or more times. This chain connects TRBV7-2 to TRBJ1-5, with 8 bases fitting TRBD1. The CDR3 spans 17 residues. The germline CDR1 and CDR2 sequences are SGHTA and FQGNSA. Trimming took 6 bases from V and 9 from J; bases not matched to a gene: 19. The CDR3 loop is CASSPFRDRFTKRPQHF. As DNA, the CDR3 is TGTGCCAGCAGTCCATTCCGGGACAGGTTCACCAAGCGGCCCCAGCATTTT.

The rearrangement links TRBV9 to TRBJ2-5; D tentatively reads TRBD1 or TRBD2 (5 bases each). CDR3 size: 13 residues. V was cut by 7 bases and J by 5 bases, with 15 bases left in between. Germline lookup yields CDR1 SGDLS and CDR2 YYNGEE. In nucleotides, the CDR3 is TGTGCCAGCGGGGGACGGGCCCGGGAGACCCAGTACTTC. Translated: CASGGRARETQYF.